This TCR beta chain was retrieved from a study of blood T cell repertoires in COVID-19. About the research overall: Nucleic acid was either cDNA or gDNA, and it came from T cells, B-cell-depleted T cells, or PBMCs.

Original handling: Reference gene primer amplification gave nucleated cell count estimates. Some clones are missing from TCRdb's copy, which holds only in-frame ones; the method was immunoSEQ multiplex PCR. V, J and clone size are those of that table, while D and trimming were read from the DNA. The sample includes around 170,000 clones, 80% to 85% seen only once; the top ten take roughly 7.3%. Germline CDR1 reads LNHDA; CDR2 reads SQIVND (reference sequence). Trimming removed 6 bases at V and 5 bases at J, with 14 bases between. The CDR3 has 14 residues. The study drew participants aged about 18 to 89 years from some 25 US areas. Each participant's cohort was designated according to participant-reported clinical history.

The sequencing sample was made of PBMCs or T cells enriched from blood (not recorded which). The V call is TRBV19, the J call TRBJ2-1; maybe TRBD1 (6 bases). This sequence was found in a woman between 50 and 59 years old who had recovered from COVID-19. The CDR3, as DNA: TGTGCCAGTAGACGGGTGGGGGCCGACAATGAGCAGTTCTTC. This encodes CASRRVGADNEQFF.